The source of this TCR beta chain is a study of PD-1 blockade in mismatch repair-deficient tumors. The table came from immunoSEQ multiplex PCR; TCRdb's copy has only in-frame clones and leaves some out. Of roughly 120,000 clones listed, roughly 90% are singletons. Germline V CDR1 and CDR2: LNHDA, SQIVND (reference sequence). This CDR3 region has 14 residues. Trimming took 10 bases from V and 2 from J; bases not matched to a gene: 8. The material sequenced was peripheral blood, taken roughly 67 weeks after starting pembrolizumab. The chain carries TRBV19 and TRBJ2-7; 10 positions match TRBD1. This sequence originates from an adult with mismatch repair-deficient cancer. The DNA of the CDR3 is TGTGCCACCCACTCCGGACAGGGGGCCTACGAGCAGTACTTC. It yields the protein CATHSGQGAYEQYF.